This T cell receptor beta chain came from a study of blood T cell repertoires in COVID-19. The CDR3 consists of 15 residues. From germline, CDR1 is SSHAT and CDR2 FNYEAQ (reference sequence). J gave up 0 bases and V 5 bases, and 2 bases lay outside the gene matches. Assay used: immunoSEQ multiplex PCR; TCRdb lists only in-frame clones, some missing. The sample shows 110,000 to 150,000 clones, 85% to 90% of them seen only once. This chain uses TRBV7-7 with TRBJ2-3; 10 bases align to TRBD2. The receptor was isolated from a man between 60 and 75 years old with active or convalescent COVID-19. The sequencing sample was made of peripheral blood. Here the CDR3 DNA reads TGTGCCAGCAGCCGTAGCGGGGGGAGCACAGATACGCAGTATTTT. It encodes CASSRSGGSTDTQYF.